This T cell receptor (beta chain) was obtained from a study of T cells after yellow fever vaccination. As for the study in general: Fractions containing few cells were prepared with SMART-Seq v4 Ultra Low Input.

TCRdb used MiXCR to reprocess the 5' RACE reads, holding one entry per CDR3 protein. The table lists fewer than 500,000 distinct CDR3 sequences, around 19% of them singletons, with over 15% in the top ten. The CDR3 has 12 residues. Trimming pared 4 bases from V and 2 bases from J, leaving 3 bases between. Germline values: CDR1 SNHLY, CDR2 FYNNEI. Study-wide results and caveats: The secondary T-cell response peaked on day 5, not day 15, but was weaker.

This clonotype came up many times. Its target is not known. The TCR comes from a man aged 18-30 years who received the YFV17D yellow fever vaccine. The source was PBMCs, collected before the yellow fever booster vaccination. The genes are TRBV2 and TRBJ2-1; D gene unclear. CDR3 in amino acids: CASSATYNEQFF. CDR3 in DNA: TGTGCCAGCAGTGCCACCTACAATGAGCAGTTCTTC.